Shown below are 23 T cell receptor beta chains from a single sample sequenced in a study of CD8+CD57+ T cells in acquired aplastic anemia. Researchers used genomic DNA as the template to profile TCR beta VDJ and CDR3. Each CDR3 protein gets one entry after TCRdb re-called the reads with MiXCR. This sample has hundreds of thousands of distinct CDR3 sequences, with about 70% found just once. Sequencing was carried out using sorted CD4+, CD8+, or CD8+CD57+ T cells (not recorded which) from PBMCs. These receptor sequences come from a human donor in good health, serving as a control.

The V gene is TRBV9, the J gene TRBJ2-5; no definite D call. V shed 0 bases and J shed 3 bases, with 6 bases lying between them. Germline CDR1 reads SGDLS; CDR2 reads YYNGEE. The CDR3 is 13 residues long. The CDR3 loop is CASSVAMEETQYF. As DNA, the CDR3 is TGTGCCAGCAGCGTAGCTATGGAAGAGACCCAGTACTTC.

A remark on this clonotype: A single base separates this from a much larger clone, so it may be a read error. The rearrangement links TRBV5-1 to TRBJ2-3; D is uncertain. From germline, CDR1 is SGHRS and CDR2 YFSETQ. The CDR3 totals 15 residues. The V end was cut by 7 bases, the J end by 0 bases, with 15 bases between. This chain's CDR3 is CASGLSRTSTDTQYF. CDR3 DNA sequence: TGCGCCAGCGGGTTGTCTCGAACTAGCACAGATACGCAGTATTTT.

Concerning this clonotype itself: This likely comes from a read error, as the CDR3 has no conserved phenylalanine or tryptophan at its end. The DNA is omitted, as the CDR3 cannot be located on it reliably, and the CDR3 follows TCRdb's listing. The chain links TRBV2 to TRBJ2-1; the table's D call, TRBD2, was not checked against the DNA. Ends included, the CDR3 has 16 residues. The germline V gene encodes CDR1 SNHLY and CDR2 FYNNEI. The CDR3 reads CASSRTNTEAFFEQCT.

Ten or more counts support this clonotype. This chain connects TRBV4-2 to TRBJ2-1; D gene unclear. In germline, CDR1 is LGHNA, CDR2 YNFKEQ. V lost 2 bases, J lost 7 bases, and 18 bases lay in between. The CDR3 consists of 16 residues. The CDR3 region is CASSQSNRPRDNEQFF. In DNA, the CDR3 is TGTGCCAGCAGCCAATCGAACAGACCTCGAGATAATGAGCAGTTCTTC.

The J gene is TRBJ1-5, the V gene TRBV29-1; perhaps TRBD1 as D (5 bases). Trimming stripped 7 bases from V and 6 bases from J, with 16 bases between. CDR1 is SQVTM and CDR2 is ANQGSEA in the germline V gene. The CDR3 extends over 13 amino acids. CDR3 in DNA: TGCAGCGCCCCACAGGATAGTGGTCAGCCCCAGCATTTT. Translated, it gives CSAPQDSGQPQHF. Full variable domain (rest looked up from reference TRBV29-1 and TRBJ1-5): SAVISQKPSRDICQRGTSLTIQCQVDSQVTMMFWYRQQPGQSLTLIATANQGSEATYESGFVIDKFPISRPNLTFSTLTVSNMSPEDSSIYLCSAPQDSGQPQHFGDGTRLSIL.

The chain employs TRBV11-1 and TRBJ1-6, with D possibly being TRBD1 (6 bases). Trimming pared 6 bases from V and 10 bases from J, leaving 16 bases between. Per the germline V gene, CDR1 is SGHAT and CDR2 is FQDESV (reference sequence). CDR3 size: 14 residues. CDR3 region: CASRPDRGGSPLHF. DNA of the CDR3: TGTGCCAGCAGACCCGACAGAGGGGGATCACCCCTCCACTTT.

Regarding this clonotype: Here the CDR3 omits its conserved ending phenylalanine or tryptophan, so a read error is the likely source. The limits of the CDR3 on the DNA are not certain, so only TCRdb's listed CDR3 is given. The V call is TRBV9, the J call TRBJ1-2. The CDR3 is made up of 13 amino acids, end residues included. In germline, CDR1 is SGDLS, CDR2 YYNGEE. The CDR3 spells CASGDYGYTFGSV.

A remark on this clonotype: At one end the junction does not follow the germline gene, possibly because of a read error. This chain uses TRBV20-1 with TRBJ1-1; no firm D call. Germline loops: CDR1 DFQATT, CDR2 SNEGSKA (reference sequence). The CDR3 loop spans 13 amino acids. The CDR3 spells CSAGDQSNPEAFF. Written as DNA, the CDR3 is TGCAGTGCTGGAGATCAGAGCAACCCTGAAGCTTTCTTT.

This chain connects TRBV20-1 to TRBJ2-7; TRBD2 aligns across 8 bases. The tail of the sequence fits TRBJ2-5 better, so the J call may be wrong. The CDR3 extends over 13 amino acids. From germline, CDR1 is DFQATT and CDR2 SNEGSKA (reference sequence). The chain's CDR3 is CSAGAGAQETQYF. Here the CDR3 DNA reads TGCAGTGCCGGAGCGGGGGCCCAAGAGACCCAGTACTTC.

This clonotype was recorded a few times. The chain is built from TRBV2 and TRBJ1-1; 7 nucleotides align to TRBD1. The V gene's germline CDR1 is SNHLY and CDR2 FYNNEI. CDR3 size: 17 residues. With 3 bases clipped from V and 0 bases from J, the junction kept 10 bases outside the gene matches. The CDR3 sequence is CASSDNSWGQLNTEAFF. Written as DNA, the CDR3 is TGTGCCAGCAGTGACAACTCTTGGGGACAGCTGAACACTGAAGCTTTCTTT.

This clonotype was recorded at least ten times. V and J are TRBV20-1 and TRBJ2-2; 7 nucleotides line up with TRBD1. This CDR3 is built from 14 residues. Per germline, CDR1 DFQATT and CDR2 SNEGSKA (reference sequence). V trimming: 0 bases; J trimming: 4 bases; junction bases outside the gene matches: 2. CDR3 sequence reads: CSARESGGTGELFF. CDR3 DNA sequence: TGCAGTGCTAGAGAGTCAGGGGGCACCGGGGAGCTGTTTTTT.

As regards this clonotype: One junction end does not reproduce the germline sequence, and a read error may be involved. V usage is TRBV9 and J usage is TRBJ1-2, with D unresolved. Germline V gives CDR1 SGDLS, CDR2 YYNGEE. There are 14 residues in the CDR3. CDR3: CASSLPPSREGYSF. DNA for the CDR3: TGTGCCAGCAGTTTACCACCCAGTCGGGAAGGGTACTCCTTC.

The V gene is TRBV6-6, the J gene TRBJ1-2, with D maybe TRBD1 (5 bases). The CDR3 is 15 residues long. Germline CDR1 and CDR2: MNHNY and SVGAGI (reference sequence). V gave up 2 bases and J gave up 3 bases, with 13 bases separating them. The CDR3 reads CASSYTPRGDYGYTF. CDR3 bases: TGTGCCAGCAGTTACACCCCTCGGGGGGACTATGGCTACACCTTC.

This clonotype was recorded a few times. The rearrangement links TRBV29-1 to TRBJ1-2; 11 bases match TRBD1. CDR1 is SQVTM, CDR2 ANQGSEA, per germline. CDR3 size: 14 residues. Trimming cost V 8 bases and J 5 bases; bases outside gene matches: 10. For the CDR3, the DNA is TGCAGCACCTCGCGGACAGGGGGCGGGTATGGCTACACCTTC. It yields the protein CSTSRTGGGYGYTF. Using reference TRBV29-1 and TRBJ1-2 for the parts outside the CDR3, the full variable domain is SAVISQKPSRDICQRGTSLTIQCQVDSQVTMMFWYRQQPGQSLTLIATANQGSEATYESGFVIDKFPISRPNLTFSTLTVSNMSPEDSSIYLCSTSRTGGGYGYTFGSGTRLTVV.

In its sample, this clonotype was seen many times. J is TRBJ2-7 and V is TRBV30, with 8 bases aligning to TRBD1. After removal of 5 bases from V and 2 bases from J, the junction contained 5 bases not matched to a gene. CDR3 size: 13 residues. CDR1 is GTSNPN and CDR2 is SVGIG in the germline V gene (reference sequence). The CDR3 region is CAWATGETYEQYF. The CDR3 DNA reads TGTGCCTGGGCGACAGGGGAAACCTACGAGCAGTACTTC.

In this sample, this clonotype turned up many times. The CDR3 nucleotides read TGTGCCAGCAGCCCCAGGGACGGCTACACCTTC. Amino acids: CASSPRDGYTF. The chain has TRBV6-6 and TRBJ1-2, with D possibly TRBD1 on 5 matching bases. CDR3 size: 11 residues. V was cut by 6 bases and J by 8 bases, with 10 bases left in between. CDR1 and CDR2 (germline): MNHNY, SVGAGI (reference sequence).

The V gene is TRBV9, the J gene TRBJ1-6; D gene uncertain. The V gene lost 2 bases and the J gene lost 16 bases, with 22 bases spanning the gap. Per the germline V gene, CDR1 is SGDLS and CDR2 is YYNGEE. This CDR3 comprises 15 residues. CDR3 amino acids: CASSVSPSGEVELHF. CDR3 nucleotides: TGTGCCAGCAGCGTGTCCCCTAGCGGGGAAGTTGAGCTCCACTTT.

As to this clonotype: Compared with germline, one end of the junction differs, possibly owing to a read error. CDR3 DNA: TGTGCCACCAGCGCAGACCAGGGAACCCAGCGCCAGCAGACCCAGTACTTC. As protein: CATSADQGTQRQQTQYF. The genes are TRBV9 and TRBJ2-5, with TRBD1 as a possible D gene (5 bases). The CDR3 loop spans 17 amino acids. Germline V gives CDR1 SGDLS, CDR2 YYNGEE.

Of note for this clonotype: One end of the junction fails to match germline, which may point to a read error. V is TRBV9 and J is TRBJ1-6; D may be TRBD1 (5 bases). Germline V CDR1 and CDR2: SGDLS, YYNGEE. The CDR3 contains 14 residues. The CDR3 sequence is CASSGGLAGGNYDF. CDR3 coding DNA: TGTGCCAGCAGCGGAGGACTAGCGGGGGGAAACTACGACTTT. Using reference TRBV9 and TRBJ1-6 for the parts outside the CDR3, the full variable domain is DSGVTQTPKHLITATGQRVTLRCSPRSGDLSVYWYQQSLDQGLQFLIQYYNGEERAKGNILERFSAQQFPDLHSELNLSSLELGDSALYFCASSGGLAGGNYDFGNGTRLTVT.

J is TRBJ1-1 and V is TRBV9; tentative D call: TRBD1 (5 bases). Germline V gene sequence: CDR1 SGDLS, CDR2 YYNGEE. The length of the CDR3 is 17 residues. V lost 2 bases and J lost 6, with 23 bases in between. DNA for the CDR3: TGTGCCAGCAGCGTGTCGGGACTAGTCTACGAGCAGTCTGAAGCTTTCTTT. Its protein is CASSVSGLVYEQSEAFF.

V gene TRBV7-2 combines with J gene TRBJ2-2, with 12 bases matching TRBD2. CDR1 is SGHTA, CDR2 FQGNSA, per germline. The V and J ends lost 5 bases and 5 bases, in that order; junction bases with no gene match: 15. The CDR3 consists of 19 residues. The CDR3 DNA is TGTGCCAGCAGCATAGGGGGGCCTAGCGGGGGGGCGGGGACCGGGGAGCTGTTTTTT. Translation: CASSIGGPSGGAGTGELFF.

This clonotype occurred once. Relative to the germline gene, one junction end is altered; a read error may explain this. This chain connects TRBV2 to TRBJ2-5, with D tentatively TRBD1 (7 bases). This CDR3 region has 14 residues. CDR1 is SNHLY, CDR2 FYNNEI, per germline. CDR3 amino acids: CASSCRGAQETEYF. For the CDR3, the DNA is TGTGCCAGCAGCTGCAGGGGGGCTCAGGAGACCGAGTACTTC.

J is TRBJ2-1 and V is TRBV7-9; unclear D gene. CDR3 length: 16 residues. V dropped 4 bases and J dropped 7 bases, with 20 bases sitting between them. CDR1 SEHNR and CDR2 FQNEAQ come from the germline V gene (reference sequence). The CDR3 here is CASSYRLGRTNNEQFF. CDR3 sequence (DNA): TGTGCCAGCAGCTACCGCCTAGGCAGGACGAATAATGAGCAGTTCTTC.